The entry that follows covers one T cell receptor (beta chain) sequence. What it recognizes is unknown. Clones were sequenced by immunoSEQ multiplex PCR, and TCRdb holds only the in-frame ones, with some missing. This sample has some 99,000 clones, with roughly 89% found just once. This entry is derived from a study of OX40 agonist ivuxolimab in advanced cancers. Study in general: Patients were dosed with the agonistic anti-OX40 (CD134) antibody ivuxolimab. Study-level points and caveats: Relatively little clonal expansion, among the lowest observed, appeared in partial responders at 0.1-3.0 mg/kg. Doses of 0.1 to 3.0 mg/kg were accompanied by clonal expansion of CD4+ and CD8+ blood T cells by week 6.

A history of autoimmune disease or systemic immunosuppression excluded patients. This sequence originates from an adult with an advanced solid tumor such as melanoma, head and neck, liver or kidney cancer. This specimen consisted of CD4+ or CD8+ T cells sorted from blood, obtained in a trial of the OX40 agonist ivuxolimab.

CDR3 residues: CASSQTRGSDTQYF. CDR3 coding DNA: TGTGCCAGCAGCCAGACACGGGGATCGGATACGCAGTATTTT. This sequence joins TRBV11-2 and TRBJ2-3, with D possibly matching TRBD2 (5 bases). The CDR3 loop spans 14 amino acids. Germline assignment: CDR1 SGHAT and CDR2 FQNNGV. The V end lost 5 bases, the J end lost 6 bases, and 15 bases lay between the germline ends.